This T cell receptor gamma chain was identified during a study of γδ T cells in repeated Plasmodium falciparum infection. Note on this clone: Antigen unknown. TCRdb's listed protein matches a much larger clone and diverges from this DNA's translation at residue 5, likely through a read error; the protein shown comes from the DNA.

Germline V gene sequence: CDR1 EGSTGY, CDR2 YDSYTSSV. The V segment lost 6 bases and the J segment 4 bases; nucleotides outside the gene matches: 12. CDR3 length: 14 amino acids. Study-level results: In Vdelta2-negative, largely Vdelta1+, gammadelta repertoires, repeated controlled infections appeared to drive clonal selection waves.

Gammadelta T cells were flow-sorted from PBMC into Vgamma9/Vdelta2+ and Vdelta2-negative populations for bulk analysis. Both TRG and TRD chains were sequenced from each sorted sample. TCRdb applied CATT to the multiplex PCR reads for clone calling. Of some 30,000 gamma-chain clones in the sample, more than 1.4% were seen once. The V gene is TRGV4, the J gene TRGJ1 or TRGJ2. TCRdb is silent on the J gene; assignment here came from matching the DNA to germline. The sample consisted of gamma-delta T cells from blood. The origin of this receptor is a pool of human donors (malaria-infected and uninfected, not separated). DNA for the CDR3: TGTGCCACCTGGTCCACCAAGAAATATTATAAGAAACTCTTT. Its translation is CATWSTKKYYKKLF.